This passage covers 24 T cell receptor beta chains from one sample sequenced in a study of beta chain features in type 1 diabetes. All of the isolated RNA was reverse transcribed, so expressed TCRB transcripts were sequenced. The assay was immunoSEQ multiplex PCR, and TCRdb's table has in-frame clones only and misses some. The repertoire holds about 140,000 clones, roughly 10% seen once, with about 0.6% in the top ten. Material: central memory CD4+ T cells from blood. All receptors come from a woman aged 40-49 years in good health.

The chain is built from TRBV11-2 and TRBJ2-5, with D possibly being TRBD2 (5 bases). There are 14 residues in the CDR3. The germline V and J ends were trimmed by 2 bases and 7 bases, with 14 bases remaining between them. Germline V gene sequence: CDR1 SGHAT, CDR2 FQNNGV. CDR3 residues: CASSLSQLAGTQYF. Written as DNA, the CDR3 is TGTGCCAGCAGCTTATCACAGCTTGCGGGGACCCAGTACTTC. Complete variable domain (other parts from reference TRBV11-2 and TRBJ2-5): EAGVAQSPRYKIIEKRQSVAFWCNPISGHATLYWYQQILGQGPKLLIQFQNNGVVDDSQLPKDRFSAERLKGVDSTLKIQPAKLEDSAVYLCASSLSQLAGTQYFGPGTRLLVL.

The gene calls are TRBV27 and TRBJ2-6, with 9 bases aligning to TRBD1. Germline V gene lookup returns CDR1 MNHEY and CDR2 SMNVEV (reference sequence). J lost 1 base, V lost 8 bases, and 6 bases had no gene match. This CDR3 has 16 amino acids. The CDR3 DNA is TGTGCCAGCGGGGGACAGGGACGGTCTGGGGCCAACGTCCTGACTTTC. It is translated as CASGGQGRSGANVLTF.

CDR3 in amino acids: CASGGGQGGETQYF. As DNA, the CDR3 is TGTGCTAGTGGGGGTGGACAGGGCGGAGAGACCCAGTACTTC. J is TRBJ2-5 and V is TRBV12-5; TRBD1 matches at 8 bases. V shed 6 bases and J 4 bases; nucleotides not matched to a gene: 7. The CDR3 totals 14 residues. Germline values: CDR1 LGHNT, CDR2 FRNRAP.

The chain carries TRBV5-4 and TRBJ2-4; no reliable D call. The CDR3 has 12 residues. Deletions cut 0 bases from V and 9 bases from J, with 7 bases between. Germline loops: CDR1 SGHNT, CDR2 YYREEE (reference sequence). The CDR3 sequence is CASSLVLGIQYF. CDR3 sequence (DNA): TGTGCCAGCAGCTTGGTGCTAGGCATTCAGTACTTC.

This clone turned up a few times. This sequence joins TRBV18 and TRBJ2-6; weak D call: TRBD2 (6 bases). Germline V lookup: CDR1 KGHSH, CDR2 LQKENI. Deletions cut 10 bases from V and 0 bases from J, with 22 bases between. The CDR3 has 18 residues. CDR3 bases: TGTGCCATACCCGGCGGGGCTTCGTCTCCCTCTGGGGCCAACGTCCTGACTTTC. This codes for CAIPGGASSPSGANVLTF. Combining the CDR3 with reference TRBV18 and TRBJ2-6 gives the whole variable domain NAGVMQNPRHLVRRRGQEARLRCSPMKGHSHVYWYRQLPEEGLKFMVYLQKENIIDESGMPKERFSAEFPKEGPSILRIQQVVRGDSAAYFCAIPGGASSPSGANVLTFGAGSRLTVL.

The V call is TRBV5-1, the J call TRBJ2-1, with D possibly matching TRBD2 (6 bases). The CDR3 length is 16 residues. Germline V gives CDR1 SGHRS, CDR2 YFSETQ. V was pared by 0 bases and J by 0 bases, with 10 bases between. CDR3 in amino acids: CASSLGGAHSYNEQFF. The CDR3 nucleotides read TGCGCCAGCAGCTTGGGCGGGGCCCACTCCTACAATGAGCAGTTCTTC.

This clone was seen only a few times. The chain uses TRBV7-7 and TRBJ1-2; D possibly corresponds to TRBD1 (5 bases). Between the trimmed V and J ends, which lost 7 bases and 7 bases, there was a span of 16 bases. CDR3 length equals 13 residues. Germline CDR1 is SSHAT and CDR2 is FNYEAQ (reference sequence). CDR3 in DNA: TGTGCCAGCACCGCGGGGCGCCGGTCTGGCTACACCTTC. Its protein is CASTAGRRSGYTF.

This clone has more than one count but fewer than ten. CDR3 coding DNA: TGTGCCAGCAGCTTCCAGGGGGCGCCCCAAAACATTCAGTACTTC. Translated: CASSFQGAPQNIQYF. The rearrangement links TRBV5-6 to TRBJ2-4; 8 nucleotides match TRBD1. V lost 2 bases to trimming and J lost 5 bases; unmatched junction nucleotides: 6. The CDR3 loop spans 15 amino acids. CDR1 SGHDT and CDR2 YYEEEE come from the germline V gene.

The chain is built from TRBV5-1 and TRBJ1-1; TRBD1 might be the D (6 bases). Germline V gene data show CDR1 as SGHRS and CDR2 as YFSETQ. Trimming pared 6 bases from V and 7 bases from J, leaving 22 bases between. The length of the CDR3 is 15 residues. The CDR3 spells CASTVSQGPGDEAFF. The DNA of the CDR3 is TGCGCCAGCACCGTCTCGCAGGGGCCCGGGGATGAAGCTTTCTTT.

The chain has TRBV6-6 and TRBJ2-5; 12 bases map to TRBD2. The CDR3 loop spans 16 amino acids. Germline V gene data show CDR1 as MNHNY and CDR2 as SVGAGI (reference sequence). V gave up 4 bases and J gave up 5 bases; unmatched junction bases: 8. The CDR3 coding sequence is TGTGCCAGCAGTTCTAGGACTAGCGGGACTAGCGAGACCCAGTACTTC. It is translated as CASSSRTSGTSETQYF.

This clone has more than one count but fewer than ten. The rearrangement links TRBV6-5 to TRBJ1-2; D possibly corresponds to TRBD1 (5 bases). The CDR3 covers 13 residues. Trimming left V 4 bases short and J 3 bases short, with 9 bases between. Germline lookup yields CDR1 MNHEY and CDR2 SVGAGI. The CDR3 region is CASSFGGDYGYTF. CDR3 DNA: TGTGCCAGCAGTTTCGGAGGGGACTATGGCTACACCTTC.

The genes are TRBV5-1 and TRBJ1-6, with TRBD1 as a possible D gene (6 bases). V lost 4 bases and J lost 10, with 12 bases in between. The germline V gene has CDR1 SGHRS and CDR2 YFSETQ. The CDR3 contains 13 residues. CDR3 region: CASSTDSTSPLHF. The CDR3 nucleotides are TGCGCCAGCAGCACGGACAGTACATCACCCCTCCACTTT.

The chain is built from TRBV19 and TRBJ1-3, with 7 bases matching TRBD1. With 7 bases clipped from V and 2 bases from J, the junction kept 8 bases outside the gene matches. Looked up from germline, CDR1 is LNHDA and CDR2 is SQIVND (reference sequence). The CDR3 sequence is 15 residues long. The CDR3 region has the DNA TGTGCCAGTACCCGAGACAGGGACACTGGAAACACCATATATTTT. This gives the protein CASTRDRDTGNTIYF. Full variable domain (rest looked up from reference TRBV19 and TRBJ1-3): DGGITQSPKYLFRKEGQNVTLSCEQNLNHDAMYWYRQDPGQGLRLIYYSQIVNDFQKGDIAEGYSVSREKKESFPLTVTSAQKNPTAFYLCASTRDRDTGNTIYFGEGSWLTVV.

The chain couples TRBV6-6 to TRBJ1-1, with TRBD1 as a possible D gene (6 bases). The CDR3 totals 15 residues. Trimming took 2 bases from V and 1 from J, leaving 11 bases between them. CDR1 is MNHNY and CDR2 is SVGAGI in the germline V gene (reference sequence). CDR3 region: CASSYPGTWNTEAFF. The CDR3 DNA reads TGTGCCAGCAGTTACCCCGGGACATGGAACACTGAAGCTTTCTTT.

CDR3 bases: TGTGCCAGCAGCCAAACCCGCGGCCGGGGATCTAACTATGGCTACACCTTC. Its protein product is CASSQTRGRGSNYGYTF. The rearrangement joins TRBV14 to TRBJ1-2; the D is unclear. CDR1 and CDR2 from the germline V gene are SGHDN and FVKESK. Between the trimmed V and J ends, which lost 2 bases and 0 bases, there was a span of 16 bases. This CDR3 comprises 17 residues.

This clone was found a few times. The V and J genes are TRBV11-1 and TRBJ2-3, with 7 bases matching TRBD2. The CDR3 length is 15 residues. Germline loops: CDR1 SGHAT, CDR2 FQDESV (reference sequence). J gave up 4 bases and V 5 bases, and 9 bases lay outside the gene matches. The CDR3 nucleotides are TGTGCCAGCAGCCCCGGGACTATAGAGGCAGATACGCAGTATTTT. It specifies CASSPGTIEADTQYF.

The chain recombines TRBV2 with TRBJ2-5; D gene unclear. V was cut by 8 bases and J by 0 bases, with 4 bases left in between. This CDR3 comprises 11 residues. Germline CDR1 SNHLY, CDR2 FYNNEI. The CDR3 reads CASRYQETQYF. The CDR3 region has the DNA TGTGCCAGCCGGTACCAAGAGACCCAGTACTTC.

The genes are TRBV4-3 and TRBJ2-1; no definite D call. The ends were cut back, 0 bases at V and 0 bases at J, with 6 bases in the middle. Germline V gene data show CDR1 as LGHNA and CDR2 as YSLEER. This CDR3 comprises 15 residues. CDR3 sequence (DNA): TGCGCCAGCAGCCAAGACGCGAGCTCCTACAATGAGCAGTTCTTC. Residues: CASSQDASSYNEQFF.

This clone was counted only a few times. Here the CDR3 DNA reads TGTGCCAGTAGTTACAGGCTGGGCGCCGGCACCGGGGAGCTGTTTTTT. Its translation: CASSYRLGAGTGELFF. The genes are TRBV5-6 and TRBJ2-2, with a possible D match to TRBD1 (5 bases). Trimming stripped 8 bases from V and 4 bases from J, with 21 bases between. The CDR3 extends over 16 amino acids. Germline lookup yields CDR1 SGHDT and CDR2 YYEEEE.

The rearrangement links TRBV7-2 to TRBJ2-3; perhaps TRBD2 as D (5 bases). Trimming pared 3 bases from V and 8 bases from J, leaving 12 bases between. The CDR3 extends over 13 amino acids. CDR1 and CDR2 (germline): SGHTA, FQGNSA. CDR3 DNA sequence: TGTGCCAGCAGCTTGAGCGAGGGCGGTACGCAGTATTTT. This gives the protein CASSLSEGGTQYF.

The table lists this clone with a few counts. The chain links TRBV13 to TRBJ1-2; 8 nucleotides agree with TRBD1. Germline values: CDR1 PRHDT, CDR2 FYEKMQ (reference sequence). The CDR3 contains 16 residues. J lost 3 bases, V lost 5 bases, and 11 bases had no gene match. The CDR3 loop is CASSPRQGRSDYGYTF. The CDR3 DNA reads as TGTGCCAGCAGCCCCCGACAGGGGCGGAGCGACTATGGCTACACCTTC. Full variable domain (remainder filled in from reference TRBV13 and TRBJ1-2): AAGVIQSPRHLIKEKRETATLKCYPIPRHDTVYWYQQGPGQDPQFLISFYEKMQSDKGSIPDRFSAQQFSDYHSELNMSSLELGDSALYFCASSPRQGRSDYGYTFGSGTRLTVV.

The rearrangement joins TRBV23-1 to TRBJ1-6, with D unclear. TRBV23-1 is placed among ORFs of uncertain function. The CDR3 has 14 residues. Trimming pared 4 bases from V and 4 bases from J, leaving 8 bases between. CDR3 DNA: TGCGCCAGCAGTCGATCCCATTATAATTCACCCCTCCACTTT. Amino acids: CASSRSHYNSPLHF.

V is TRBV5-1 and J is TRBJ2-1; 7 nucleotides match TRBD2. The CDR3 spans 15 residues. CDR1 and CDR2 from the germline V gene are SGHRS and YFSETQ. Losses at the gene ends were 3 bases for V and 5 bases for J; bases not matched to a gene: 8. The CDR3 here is CASSWGLSGDNEQFF. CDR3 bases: TGCGCCAGCAGCTGGGGACTAAGCGGGGACAATGAGCAGTTCTTC.

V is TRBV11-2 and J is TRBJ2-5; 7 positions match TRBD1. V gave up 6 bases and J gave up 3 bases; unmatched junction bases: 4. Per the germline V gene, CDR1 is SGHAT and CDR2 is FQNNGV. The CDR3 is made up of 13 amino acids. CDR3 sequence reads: CASSPDRKETQYF. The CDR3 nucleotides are TGTGCCAGCAGTCCGGACAGGAAAGAGACCCAGTACTTC. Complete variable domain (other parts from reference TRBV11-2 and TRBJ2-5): EAGVAQSPRYKIIEKRQSVAFWCNPISGHATLYWYQQILGQGPKLLIQFQNNGVVDDSQLPKDRFSAERLKGVDSTLKIQPAKLEDSAVYLCASSPDRKETQYFGPGTRLLVL.